This T cell receptor beta chain was captured by sequencing in a study of CD8+ T cells in alopecia areata (dated by TCRdb to 2017 to 2018). Study-level background: Treated patients were enrolled in an open-label pilot trial of oral tofacitinib, 5 to 10 mg twice daily, for moderate-to-severe alopecia areata. Patients stayed on tofacitinib for 6 to 18 months and then had 6 months of follow-up off drug so that delayed response and recurrence could be assessed. Disease severity in treated patients was measured with the SALT score, which quantifies the percentage of affected scalp surface area. High-throughput TCRbeta sequencing was used to examine T cell clonal expansion in alopecia areata in both the C3H/HeJ mouse model and human patients. In humans, TCRbeta sequencing was performed on scalp tissue and on sorted CD4+ and CD8+ peripheral blood T cells from healthy controls and from patients with patchy or totalis/universalis alopecia areata. Tofacitinib-treated patients had biopsies at baseline and at 4 and 24 weeks of treatment, with a later scalp biopsy in several patients. Scalp clonality was compared across normal scalp (n=4), patchy alopecia areata scalp (n=8), and alopecia totalis/universalis scalp (n=8). RNA came from the PAXgene miRNA kit for fixed scalp, the miRNeasy kit for PBMCs, and the RNeasy kit for mouse skin. TCRbeta CDR3 regions were amplified by immunoSEQ multiplex PCR with 35 Vbeta forward and 13 Jbeta reverse primers.

The paper as a whole reports these results and caveats: Compared with normal scalp, lesional scalp had higher clonality and more expanded CD8+ clones, particularly in alopecia totalis/universalis, a pattern that suggests antigenic drive. The treated cohort was small, with a single nonresponder, so links between baseline CD8+ expansion and response need larger studies. During tofacitinib treatment, many expanded lesional clones remained in scalp and blood, and this persistence may partly explain relapse after treatment is stopped. Tofacitinib significantly lowered scalp clonality and the number of expanded CD8+ clones among the top 100 scalp clones. Scalp TCR repertoire analysis is complicated because resident alphabeta T cells in normal human skin are also sequenced, whereas mouse skin is dominated by gammadelta T cells. Shared TCR sequences between patients were less evident than in mice, which may be partly attributable to HLA diversity in the patient population.

This clone has only one observation. This receptor's antigen is unknown. Base-call qualities are not available, and no considerably larger clone is one nucleotide away. The library was prepared using the immunoSEQ multiplex PCR assay. For TCR sequencing, RNA was extracted from every sample and reverse transcribed into cDNA to serve as template. First-strand cDNA was synthesized using SuperScript III with a 2:1 mix of oligo-dT and random hexamers. A synthetic immune receptor repertoire was used to assess amplification bias, and residual bias was removed computationally. As for the original processing: Raw reads were preprocessed to remove errors, and CDR3 was defined according to IMGT conventions as the region from the conserved cysteine to phenylalanine. To get clonality, Shannon entropy was normalized by log2 of the number of productive unique TCRs and the result was subtracted from 1. Whether scalp clones were CD4 or CD8 was inferred by matching scalp TCRbeta sequences against CD4 and CD8 repertoires sorted from blood. Imported from immuneACCESS, the table was reduced by TCRdb to in-frame sequences with V and J called. These copies leave out some clones; in studies compared against another copy, an unresolved V gene accounts for under half, and the cause of the remainder is not known. The V and J calls and clone size come from that table; D and trimming were worked out from the DNA. This sample holds over 150,000 clones; 45% to 65% were observed only once. The top ten constitute roughly 0.67% of the sample.

V is cut by 7 bases and J by 2 bases, and the space between the germline ends is 14 bases. Based on the germline V gene, the CDR1 and CDR2 sequences are SQVTM and ANQGSEA. The CDR3 numbers 13 residues from cysteine through phenylalanine. Only the CDR3 portion is preserved as DNA: 39 bases, with reading frame beginning at the first base. Taken with the paper, the label for time point translates to: 4 weeks on oral tofacitinib. What this sample's treatment or condition label stands for: oral pan-JAK inhibitor, 5-10 mg twice daily. Lesional scalp punch biopsies and peripheral blood were collected from alopecia areata patients. PBMCs were separated by density centrifugation and stained for CD3, CD4 and CD8, after which CD4+ and CD8+ T cells were sorted on a FACSAria.

This material consisted of CD4+ T cells sorted from blood, taken at week 4, from a patient treated with tofacitinib. The chain links TRBV29-1 with TRBJ1-1; D gene: possibly TRBD1, on 6 matching bases. This clonotype was sampled from a human donor with alopecia areata. For the CDR3, the sequence is CSAGDRFNTEAFF. The DNA sequence reads TGCAGCGCGGGCGACAGGTTCAACACTGAAGCTTTCTTT.